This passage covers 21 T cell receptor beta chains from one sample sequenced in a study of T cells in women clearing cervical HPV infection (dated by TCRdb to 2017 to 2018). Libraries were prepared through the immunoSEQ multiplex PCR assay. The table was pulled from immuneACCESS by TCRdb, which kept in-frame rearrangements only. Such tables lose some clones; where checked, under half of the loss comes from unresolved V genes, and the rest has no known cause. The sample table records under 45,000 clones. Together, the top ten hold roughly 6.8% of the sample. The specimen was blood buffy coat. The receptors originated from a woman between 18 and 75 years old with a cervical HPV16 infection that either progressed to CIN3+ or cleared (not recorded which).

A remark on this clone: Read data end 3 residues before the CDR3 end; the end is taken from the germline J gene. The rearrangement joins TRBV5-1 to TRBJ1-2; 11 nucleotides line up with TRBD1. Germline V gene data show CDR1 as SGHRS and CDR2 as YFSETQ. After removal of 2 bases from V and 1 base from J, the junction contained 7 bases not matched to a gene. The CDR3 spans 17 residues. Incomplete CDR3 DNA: TGCGCCAGCAGCTTAGGACAGGGGGCTGTTTTTAACTATGGC. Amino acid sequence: CASSLGQGAVFNYG. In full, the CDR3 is CASSLGQGAVFNYGYTF.

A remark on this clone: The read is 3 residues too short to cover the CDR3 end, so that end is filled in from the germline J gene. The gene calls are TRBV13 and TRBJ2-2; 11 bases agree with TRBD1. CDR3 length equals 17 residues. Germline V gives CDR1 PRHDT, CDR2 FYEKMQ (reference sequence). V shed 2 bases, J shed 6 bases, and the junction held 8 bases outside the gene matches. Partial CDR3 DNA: TGTGCCAGCAGCTTACCCGGACAGGGGGCGCGGGCCGGGGAG. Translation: CASSLPGQGARAGE. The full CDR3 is CASSLPGQGARAGELFF. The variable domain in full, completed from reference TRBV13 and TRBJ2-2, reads AAGVIQSPRHLIKEKRETATLKCYPIPRHDTVYWYQQGPGQDPQFLISFYEKMQSDKGSIPDRFSAQQFSDYHSELNMSSLELGDSALYFCASSLPGQGARAGELFFGEGSRLTVL.

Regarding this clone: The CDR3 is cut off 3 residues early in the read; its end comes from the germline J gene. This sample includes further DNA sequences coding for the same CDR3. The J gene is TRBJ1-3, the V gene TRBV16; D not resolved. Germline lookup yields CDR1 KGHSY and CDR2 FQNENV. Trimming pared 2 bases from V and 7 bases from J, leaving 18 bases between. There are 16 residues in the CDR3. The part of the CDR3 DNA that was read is TGTGCCAGCAGCCAAGCGGGCCGCTTTGTCCGGAACACC. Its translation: CASSQAGRFVRNT. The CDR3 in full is CASSQAGRFVRNTIYF.

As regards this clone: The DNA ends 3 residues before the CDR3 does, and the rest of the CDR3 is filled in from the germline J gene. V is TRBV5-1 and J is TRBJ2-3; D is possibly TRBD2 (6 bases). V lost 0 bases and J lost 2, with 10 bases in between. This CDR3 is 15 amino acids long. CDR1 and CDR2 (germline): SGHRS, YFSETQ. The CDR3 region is CASSLGTINTDTQYF. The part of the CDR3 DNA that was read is TGCGCCAGCAGCTTGGGGACTATAAACACAGATACG.

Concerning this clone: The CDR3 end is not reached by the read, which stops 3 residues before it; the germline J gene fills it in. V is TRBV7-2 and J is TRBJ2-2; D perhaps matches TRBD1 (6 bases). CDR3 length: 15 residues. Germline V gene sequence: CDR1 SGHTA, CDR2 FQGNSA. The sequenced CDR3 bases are TGTGCCAGCAGCTTAGGACAGGCAACTAATGAAAAG. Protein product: CASSLGQATNEK. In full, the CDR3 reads CASSLGQATNEKLFF.

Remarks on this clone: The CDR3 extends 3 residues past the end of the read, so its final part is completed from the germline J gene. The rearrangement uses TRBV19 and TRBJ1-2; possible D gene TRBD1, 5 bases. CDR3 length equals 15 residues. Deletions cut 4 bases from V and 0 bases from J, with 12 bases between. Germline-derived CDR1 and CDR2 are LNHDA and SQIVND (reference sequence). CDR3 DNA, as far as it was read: TGTGCCAGTAGTACCGTCGACAGCTCTAACTATGGC. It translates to CASSTVDSSNYG. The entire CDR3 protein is CASSTVDSSNYGYTF. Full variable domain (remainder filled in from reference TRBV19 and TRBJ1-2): DGGITQSPKYLFRKEGQNVTLSCEQNLNHDAMYWYRQDPGQGLRLIYYSQIVNDFQKGDIAEGYSVSREKKESFPLTVTSAQKNPTAFYLCASSTVDSSNYGYTFGSGTRLTVV.

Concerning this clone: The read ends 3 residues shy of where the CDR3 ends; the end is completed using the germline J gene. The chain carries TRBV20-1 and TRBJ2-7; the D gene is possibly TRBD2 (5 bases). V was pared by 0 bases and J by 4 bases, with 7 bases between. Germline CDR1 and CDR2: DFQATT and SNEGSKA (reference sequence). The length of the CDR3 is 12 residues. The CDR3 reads CSAREQRYEQYF. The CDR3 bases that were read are TGCAGTGCTAGAGAGCAGCGGTACGAG.

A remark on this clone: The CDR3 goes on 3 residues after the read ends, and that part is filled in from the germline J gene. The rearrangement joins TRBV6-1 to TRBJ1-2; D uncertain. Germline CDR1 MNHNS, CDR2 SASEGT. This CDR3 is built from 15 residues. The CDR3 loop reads CASSEATSGSYDYTF. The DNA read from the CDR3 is TGTGCCAGCAGTGAAGCGACTAGCGGGAGCTACGAC.

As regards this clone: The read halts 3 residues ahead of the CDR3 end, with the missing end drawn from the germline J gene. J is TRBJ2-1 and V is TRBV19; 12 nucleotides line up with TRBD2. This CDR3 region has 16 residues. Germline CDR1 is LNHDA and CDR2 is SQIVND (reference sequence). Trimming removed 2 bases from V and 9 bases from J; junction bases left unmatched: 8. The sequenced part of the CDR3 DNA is TGTGCCAGTAGTATAAGTCCTAGCGGGAGGGCCGCTGAG. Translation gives CASSISPSGRAAE. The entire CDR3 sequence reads CASSISPSGRAAEQFF.

The CDR3 here is CASKQGGGVTDTQYF. The CDR3 DNA, read in part, is TGTGCCAGCAAACAGGGCGGGGGGGTAACAGATACG. The rearrangement joins TRBV2 to TRBJ2-3; TRBD2 agrees at 9 bases. With the read ending 3 residues before the CDR3 end, the germline J gene is used to fill in that end. The CDR3 covers 15 residues. The trim removed 7 bases at V and 3 bases at J, leaving 8 bases unmatched. Germline values: CDR1 SNHLY, CDR2 FYNNEI.

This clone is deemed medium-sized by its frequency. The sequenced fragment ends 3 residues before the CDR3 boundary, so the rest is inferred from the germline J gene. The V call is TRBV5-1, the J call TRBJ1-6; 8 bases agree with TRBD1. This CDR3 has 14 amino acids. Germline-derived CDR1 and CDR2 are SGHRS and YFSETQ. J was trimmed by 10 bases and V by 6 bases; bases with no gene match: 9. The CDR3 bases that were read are TGCGCCAGCATCAGGACAGGGAGGAGGTCACCC. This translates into CASIRTGRRSP. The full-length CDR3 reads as CASIRTGRRSPLHF.

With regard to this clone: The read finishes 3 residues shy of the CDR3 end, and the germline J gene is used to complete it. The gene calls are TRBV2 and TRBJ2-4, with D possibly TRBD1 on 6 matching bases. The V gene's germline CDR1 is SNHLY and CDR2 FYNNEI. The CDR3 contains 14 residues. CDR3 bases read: TGTGCCAGCAGTGAAGGGTACAGGGTGTTTGGT. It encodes CASSEGYRVFG. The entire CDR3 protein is CASSEGYRVFGQYF. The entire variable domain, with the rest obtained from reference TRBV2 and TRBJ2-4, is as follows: EPEVTQTPSHQVTQMGQEVILRCVPISNHLYFYWYRQILGQKVEFLVSFYNNEISEKSEIFDDQFSVERPDGSNFTLKIRSTKLEDSAMYFCASSEGYRVFGQYFGAGTRLSVL.

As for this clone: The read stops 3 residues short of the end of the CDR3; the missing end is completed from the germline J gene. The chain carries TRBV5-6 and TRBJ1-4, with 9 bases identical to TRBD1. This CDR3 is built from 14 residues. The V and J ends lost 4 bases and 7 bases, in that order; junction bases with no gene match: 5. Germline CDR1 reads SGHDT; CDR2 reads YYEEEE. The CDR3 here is CASSEGTGSEKLFF. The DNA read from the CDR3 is TGTGCCAGCAGCGAGGGGACAGGGAGTGAAAAA. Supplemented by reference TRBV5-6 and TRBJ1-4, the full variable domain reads DAGVTQSPTHLIKTRGQQVTLRCSPKSGHDTVSWYQQALGQGPQFIFQYYEEEERQRGNFPDRFSGHQFPNYSSELNVNALLLGDSALYLCASSEGTGSEKLFFGSGTQLSVL.

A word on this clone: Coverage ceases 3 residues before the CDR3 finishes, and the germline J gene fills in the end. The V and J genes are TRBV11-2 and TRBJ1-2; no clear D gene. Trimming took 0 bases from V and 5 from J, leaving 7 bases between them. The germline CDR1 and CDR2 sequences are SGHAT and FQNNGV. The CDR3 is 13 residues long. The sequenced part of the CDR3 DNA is TGTGCCAGCAGCTTAGAGCCAGAGTATGGC. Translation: CASSLEPEYG. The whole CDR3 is CASSLEPEYGYTF. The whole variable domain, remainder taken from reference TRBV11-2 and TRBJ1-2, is EAGVAQSPRYKIIEKRQSVAFWCNPISGHATLYWYQQILGQGPKLLIQFQNNGVVDDSQLPKDRFSAERLKGVDSTLKIQPAKLEDSAVYLCASSLEPEYGYTFGSGTRLTVV.

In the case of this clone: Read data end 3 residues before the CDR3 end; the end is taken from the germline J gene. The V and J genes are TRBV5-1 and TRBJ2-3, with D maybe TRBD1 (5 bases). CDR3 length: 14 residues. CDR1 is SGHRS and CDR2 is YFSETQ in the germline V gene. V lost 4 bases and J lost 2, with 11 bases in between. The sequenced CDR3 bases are TGCGCCAGCAGCATAGGACAACTCACAGATACG. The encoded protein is CASSIGQLTDT. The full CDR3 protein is CASSIGQLTDTQYF.

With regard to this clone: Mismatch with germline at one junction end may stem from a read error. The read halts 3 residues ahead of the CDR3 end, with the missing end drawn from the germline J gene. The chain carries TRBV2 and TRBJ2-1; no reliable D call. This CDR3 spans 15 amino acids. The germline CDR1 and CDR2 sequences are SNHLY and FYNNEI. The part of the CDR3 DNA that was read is TGTGTCAGCAGTGAAAAGGCTCATACGAACCATGAG. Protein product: CVSSEKAHTNHE. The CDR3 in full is CVSSEKAHTNHEQFF.

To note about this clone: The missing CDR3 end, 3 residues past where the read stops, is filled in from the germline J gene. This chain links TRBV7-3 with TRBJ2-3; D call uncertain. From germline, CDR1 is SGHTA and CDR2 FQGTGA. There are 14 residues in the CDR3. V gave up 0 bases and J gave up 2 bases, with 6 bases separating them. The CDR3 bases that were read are TGTGCCAGCAGCTTAACTCCGGTCACAGATACG. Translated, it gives CASSLTPVTDT. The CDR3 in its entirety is CASSLTPVTDTQYF.

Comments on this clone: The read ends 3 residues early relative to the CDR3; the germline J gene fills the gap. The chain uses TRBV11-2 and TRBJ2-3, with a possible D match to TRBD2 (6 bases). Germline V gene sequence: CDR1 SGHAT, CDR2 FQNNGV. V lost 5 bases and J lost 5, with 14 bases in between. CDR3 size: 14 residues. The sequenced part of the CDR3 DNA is TGTGCCAGCAGCGACCGGGGTAGCGGAGATACG. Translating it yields CASSDRGSGDT. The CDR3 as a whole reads CASSDRGSGDTQYF.

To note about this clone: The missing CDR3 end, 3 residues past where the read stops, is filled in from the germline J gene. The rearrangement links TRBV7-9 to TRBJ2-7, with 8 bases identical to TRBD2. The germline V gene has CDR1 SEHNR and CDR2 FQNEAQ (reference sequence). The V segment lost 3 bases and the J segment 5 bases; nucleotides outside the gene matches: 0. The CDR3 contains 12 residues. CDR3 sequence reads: CASSLGLDEQYF. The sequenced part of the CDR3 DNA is TGTGCCAGCAGCTTGGGACTAGACGAG.

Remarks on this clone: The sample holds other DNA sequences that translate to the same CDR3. The covered CDR3 bases are TGTGCCAGTAGTGCGGCCACTGACAGGGTTGGAAACACC. Its protein is CASSAATDRVGNT. The full CDR3 protein reads CASSAATDRVGNTIYF. The J gene is TRBJ1-3, the V gene TRBV19; 7 bases map to TRBD1. The CDR3 is cut off 3 residues early in the read; its end comes from the germline J gene. V gave up 5 bases and J gave up 3 bases; unmatched junction bases: 10. The CDR3 extends over 16 amino acids. Germline CDR1 and CDR2: LNHDA and SQIVND (reference sequence).

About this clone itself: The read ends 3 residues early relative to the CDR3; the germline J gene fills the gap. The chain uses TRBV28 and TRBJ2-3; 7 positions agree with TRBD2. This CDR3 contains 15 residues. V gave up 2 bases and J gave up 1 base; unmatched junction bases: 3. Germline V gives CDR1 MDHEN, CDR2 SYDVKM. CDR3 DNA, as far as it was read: TGTGCCAGCAGTTTAGCGGGAGCGGGCACAGATACG. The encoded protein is CASSLAGAGTDT. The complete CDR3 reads CASSLAGAGTDTQYF.